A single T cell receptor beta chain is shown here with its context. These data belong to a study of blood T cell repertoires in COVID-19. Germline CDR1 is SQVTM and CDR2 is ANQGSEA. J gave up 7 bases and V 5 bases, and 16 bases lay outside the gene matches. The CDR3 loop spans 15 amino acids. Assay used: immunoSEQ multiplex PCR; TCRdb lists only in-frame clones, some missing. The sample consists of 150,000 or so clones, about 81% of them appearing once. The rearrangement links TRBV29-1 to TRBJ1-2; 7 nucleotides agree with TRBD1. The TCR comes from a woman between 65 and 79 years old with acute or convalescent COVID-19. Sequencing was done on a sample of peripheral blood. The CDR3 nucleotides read TGCAGCGTTCGTTCCGGTTACAGGGGAGGTCTTGGCTACACCTTC. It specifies CSVRSGYRGGLGYTF.